This T cell receptor beta chain was obtained from a study of T cell responses to AZD1222 COVID-19 vaccine. The study's findings and limits: Seropositive status at baseline applied to only six AZD1222 recipients. Repertoire sampling happened only post peak T cell response. Regions 160-218 and 743-854 dominated among vaccine-associated CD4 TCRs spanning spike. The sample set comprised mostly white British donors with more females, and clonal diversity was possibly underestimated.

Germline V gene data show CDR1 as SGHKS and CDR2 as YYEKEE (reference sequence). Trimming took 2 bases from V and 1 from J, leaving 6 bases between them. The CDR3 has 13 residues. Worth noting for this clone: Antigen specificity is unknown.

Using immunoSEQ multiplex PCR, the repertoire was profiled, and TCRdb retains in-frame clones only, with some absent. The table shows 120,000 to 150,000 clones, with roughly nine tenths occurring only once. The sequencing used peripheral blood, collected 28 days after the second AZD1222 dose. The receptor was isolated from an adult who received the AZD1222 COVID-19 vaccine. This sequence joins TRBV5-5 and TRBJ1-1, with D maybe TRBD1 (5 bases). In DNA, the CDR3 is TGTGCCAGCAGCTTTGGGACGAACACTGAAGCTTTCTTT. This translates into CASSFGTNTEAFF. The variable domain in full, with the rest retrieved from reference TRBV5-5 and TRBJ1-1, is DAGVTQSPTHLIKTRGQQVTLRCSPISGHKSVSWYQQVLGQGPQFIFQYYEKEERGRGNFPDRFSARQFPNYSSELNVNALLLGDSALYLCASSFGTNTEAFFGQGTRLTVV.